The sequence of this T cell receptor (beta chain) was determined in a study of blood T cell repertoires in COVID-19. Participants' own reports of clinical history determined their cohort assignment. This CDR3 is built from 13 residues. V gave up 7 bases and J gave up 5 bases, with 15 bases separating them. In germline, CDR1 is SGHTA, CDR2 FQGNSA. Original methodology: Researchers report that nucleated cell counts were estimated from reference gene primer amplification. Libraries were prepared by immunoSEQ multiplex PCR; TCRdb keeps only in-frame clonotypes and omits some of them. V and J calls and clone size are those listed in that table; D and trimming were worked out from the DNA. The sample holds 300,000 or so clones, roughly 87% seen once.

The rearrangement uses TRBV7-2 and TRBJ2-7, with D possibly TRBD2 on 5 matching bases. The source material was PBMCs or T cells enriched from blood (not recorded which). The origin of this receptor is a woman aged 25 to 39 who had recovered from COVID-19. CDR3 sequence reads: CASTPRGTHEQYF. The CDR3 bases are TGTGCCAGCACCCCCCGGGGTACCCACGAGCAGTACTTC. The variable domain in full, completed from reference TRBV7-2 and TRBJ2-7, reads GAGVSQSPSNKVTEKGKDVELRCDPISGHTALYWYRQSLGQGLEFLIYFQGNSAPDKSGLPSDRFSAERTGGSVSTLTIQRTQQEDSAVYLCASTPRGTHEQYFGPGTRLTVT.